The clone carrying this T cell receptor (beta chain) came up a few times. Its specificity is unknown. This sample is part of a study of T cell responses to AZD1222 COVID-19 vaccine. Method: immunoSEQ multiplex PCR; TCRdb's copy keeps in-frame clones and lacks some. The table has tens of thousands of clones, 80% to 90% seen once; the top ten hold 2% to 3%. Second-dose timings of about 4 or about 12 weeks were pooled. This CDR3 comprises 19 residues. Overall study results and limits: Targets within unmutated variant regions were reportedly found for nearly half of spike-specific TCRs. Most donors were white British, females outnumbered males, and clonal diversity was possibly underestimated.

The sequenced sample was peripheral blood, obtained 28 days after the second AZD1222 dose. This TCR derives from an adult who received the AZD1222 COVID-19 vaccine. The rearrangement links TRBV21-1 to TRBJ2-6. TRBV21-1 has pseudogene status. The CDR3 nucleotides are TGTGCCAGCAGCAAAGATGGTCGGCCCGTGAGTTCTGGGGCCAACGTCCTGACTTTC. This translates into CASSKDGRPVSSGANVLTF.